This TCR beta chain was identified in a study of blood T cell repertoires in COVID-19. Whole-study context: COVID-19 samples collected from the United States, Italy and Spain covered acute and convalescent phases.

The germline CDR1 and CDR2 sequences are SGHKS and YYEKEE (reference sequence). The CDR3 spans 14 residues. V lost 0 bases, J lost 8 bases, and 14 bases lay in between. The method was immunoSEQ multiplex PCR; TCRdb's version includes in-frame clones alone and lacks a portion of them. The data show 200,000 to 250,000 clones, roughly 79% seen once. The sequencing sample was made of peripheral blood. The clonotype originates from a woman at least 80 years old with COVID-19, enrolled during active disease. This chain joins TRBV5-5 and TRBJ1-2, with D tentatively TRBD1 (5 bases). The CDR3 spells CASSLAVRAGGYTF. CDR3 nucleotide sequence: TGTGCCAGCAGCTTGGCCGTCAGGGCGGGAGGCTACACCTTC.